The rows below give T cell receptor beta chains drawn from one sample of a study of blood T cell repertoires in COVID-19. The protocol was immunoSEQ multiplex PCR, while the TCRdb copy is restricted to in-frame clones and leaves out a portion. This sample has approximately 320,000 clones, with 87% found just once. The sequenced sample was PBMCs or T cells enriched from blood (not recorded which). Receptor source: a woman aged 18-29 years who had recovered from COVID-19. Each CDR3 is given with its conserved first and last residue. The D gene is left open where the match is weak. A clone size is listed for some rows: how often the clone was seen (once, few, many), or a class if it is expanded.

d_call	clone_size	v_call	j_call	cdr3_aa	cdr3_nt
TRBD2	.	TRBV11-3	TRBJ2-1	CASSLDGWSGGDNEQFF	TGTGCCAGCAGCTTAGACGGGTGGAGCGGGGGCGATAATGAGCAGTTCTTC
.	.	TRBV2	TRBJ1-5	CASSERAGGSNQPQHF	TGTGCCAGCAGTGAAAGGGCGGGAGGGAGCAATCAGCCCCAGCATTTT
.	.	TRBV5-1	TRBJ2-7	CASSSLATTYEQYF	TGCGCCAGCAGTTCCCTAGCGACAACCTACGAGCAGTACTTC
.	few	TRBV5-5	TRBJ1-1	CASSYRLMGTEAFF	TGTGCCAGCAGTTACAGGTTGATGGGCACTGAAGCTTTCTTT
.	.	TRBV11-1	TRBJ1-4	CASSRTGTTNEKLFF	TGTGCCAGCAGCCGTACAGGGACAACTAATGAAAAACTGTTTTTT
.	.	TRBV7-9	TRBJ1-1	CASSPVTGMVNTEAFF	TGTGCCAGCAGCCCCGTCACAGGGATGGTGAACACTGAAGCTTTCTTT
.	few	TRBV2	TRBJ2-1	CASSPEVGYGEQFF	TGTGCCAGCAGTCCAGAAGTCGGGTACGGTGAGCAGTTCTTC
.	.	TRBV7-2	TRBJ2-3	CASSLESTDTQYF	TGTGCCAGCAGCTTGGAGAGCACAGATACGCAGTATTTT
TRBD2	.	TRBV19	TRBJ2-2	CASSSPWGRGSSGGSGGELFF	TGTGCCAGTAGTTCCCCCTGGGGCAGGGGTTCGAGCGGGGGTAGTGGCGGGGAGCTGTTTTTT
.	.	TRBV15	TRBJ1-2	CATSRGQNYGYTF	TGTGCCACCAGCCGAGGACAGAACTATGGCTACACCTTC
TRBD1	few	TRBV7-3	TRBJ2-2	CASSLMPQGANTGELFF	TGTGCCAGCAGCTTAATGCCCCAGGGGGCAAACACCGGGGAGCTGTTTTTT
TRBD2	.	TRBV28	TRBJ2-1	CASRASGGQVEQFF	TGTGCCAGCAGGGCTTCGGGGGGGCAGGTTGAGCAGTTCTTC
.	once	TRBV29-1	TRBJ2-3	CSARQRNTDTQYF	TGCAGCGCTCGACAGAGAAACACAGATACGCAGTATTTT
.	.	TRBV7-9	TRBJ2-7	CASSLRGYGVYEQYF	TGTGCCAGCAGCTTGCGGGGCTACGGGGTCTACGAGCAGTACTTC
.	.	TRBV3-1/TRBV3-2	TRBJ2-7	CASSRSSYEQYF	TGTGCCAGCAGCCGGAGCTCCTACGAGCAGTACTTC
TRBD1	.	TRBV2	TRBJ1-4	CASNEDRGNEKLFF	TGTGCCAGTAATGAAGACAGGGGAAATGAAAAACTGTTTTTT
TRBD1	.	TRBV11-3	TRBJ2-1	CASSQRDSSYNEQFF	TGTGCCAGCAGCCAACGGGACAGTTCCTACAATGAGCAGTTCTTC
TRBD2	.	TRBV3-1/TRBV3-2	TRBJ2-3	CASSQDSRDYKSTDTQYF	TGTGCCAGCAGCCAAGATTCACGGGACTATAAGTCCACAGATACGCAGTATTTT
TRBD2	.	TRBV10-3	TRBJ2-1	CAISESPLRTSGRPPQFF	TGTGCCATCAGTGAGTCACCGCTCCGGACTAGCGGGAGGCCCCCGCAGTTCTTC
.	.	TRBV5-1	TRBJ1-1	CASGVREWNTEAFF	TGCGCCAGCGGGGTGCGGGAATGGAACACTGAAGCTTTCTTT
.	.	TRBV9	TRBJ1-3	CASSAGLAGNTIYF	TGTGCCAGCAGCGCTGGACTGGCTGGAAACACCATATATTTT
TRBD2	.	TRBV5-6	TRBJ2-7	CASSRGLATYF	TGTGCCAGCAGCCGGGGACTAGCGACGTACTTC
.	.	TRBV4-1	TRBJ1-6	CASSQDNRLMGLYSPLHF	TGCGCCAGCAGCCAAGATAACAGGTTAATGGGGCTTTATTCACCCCTCCACTTT
TRBD2	.	TRBV28	TRBJ2-2	CASSLLAANTGELFF	TGTGCCAGCTCCCTCCTAGCGGCGAACACCGGGGAGCTGTTTTTT
TRBD1	.	TRBV3-1/TRBV3-2	TRBJ1-2	CASSQFGTGEYGYTF	TGTGCCAGCAGCCAATTTGGTACAGGGGAGTATGGCTACACCTTC
.	.	TRBV7-2	TRBJ1-2	CASSAIGQADSYGYTF	TGTGCCAGCAGCGCTATAGGGCAGGCCGACAGCTATGGCTACACCTTC
.	.	TRBV15	TRBJ2-1	CATSSTRGVGLNEQFF	TGTGCCACCAGCAGTACGAGAGGTGTGGGGCTGAATGAGCAGTTCTTC
.	.	TRBV15	TRBJ2-1	CATSPRTDYNEQFF	TGTGCCACCAGCCCTCGGACTGATTACAATGAGCAGTTCTTC
.	.	TRBV7-9	TRBJ1-6	CASSQQGSYNSPLHF	TGTGCCAGCAGCCAACAGGGTTCCTATAATTCACCCCTCCACTTT
TRBD1	.	TRBV15	TRBJ2-1	CATSREDRGENEQFF	TGTGCCACCAGCAGGGAGGACAGGGGAGAGAATGAGCAGTTCTTC
.	.	TRBV11-2	TRBJ2-2	CASTHTRANTGELFF	TGTGCCAGCACCCATACGAGGGCCAACACCGGGGAGCTGTTTTTT
.	.	TRBV28	TRBJ1-2	CASSLPPLYDNYGYTF	TGTGCCAGCAGTCTCCCCCCCCTATATGATAACTATGGCTACACCTTC
TRBD2	.	TRBV7-9	TRBJ2-2	CASSKPKREGNTGELFF	TGTGCCAGCAGCAAACCCAAGCGGGAGGGCAACACCGGGGAGCTGTTTTTT
.	.	TRBV7-2	TRBJ2-2	CASSLDPGTLTGELFF	TGTGCCAGCAGCTTAGATCCCGGGACACTTACCGGGGAGCTGTTTTTT
TRBD1	.	TRBV11-2	TRBJ2-1	CASSFGTGGHEQFF	TGTGCCAGCAGCTTTGGGACAGGGGGCCATGAGCAGTTCTTC
.	.	TRBV15	TRBJ1-5	CATSSLIRGGDNQPQHF	TGTGCCACCAGCAGCCTAATAAGGGGGGGGGACAATCAGCCCCAGCATTTT